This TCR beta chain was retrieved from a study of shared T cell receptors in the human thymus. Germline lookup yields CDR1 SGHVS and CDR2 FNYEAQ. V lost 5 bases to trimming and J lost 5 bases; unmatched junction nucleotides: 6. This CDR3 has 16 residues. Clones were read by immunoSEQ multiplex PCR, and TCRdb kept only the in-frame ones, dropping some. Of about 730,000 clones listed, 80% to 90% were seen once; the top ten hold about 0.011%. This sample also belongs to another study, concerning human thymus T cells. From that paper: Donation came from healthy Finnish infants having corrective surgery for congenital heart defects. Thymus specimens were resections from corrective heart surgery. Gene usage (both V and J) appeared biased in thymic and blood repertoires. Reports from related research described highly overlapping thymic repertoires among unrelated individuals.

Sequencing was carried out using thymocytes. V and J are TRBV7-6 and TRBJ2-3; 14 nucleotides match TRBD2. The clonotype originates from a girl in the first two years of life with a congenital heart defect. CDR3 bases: TGTGCCAGCAGCCAGGGACTAGCGGGGGTGGGAGATACGCAGTATTTT. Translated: CASSQGLAGVGDTQYF.